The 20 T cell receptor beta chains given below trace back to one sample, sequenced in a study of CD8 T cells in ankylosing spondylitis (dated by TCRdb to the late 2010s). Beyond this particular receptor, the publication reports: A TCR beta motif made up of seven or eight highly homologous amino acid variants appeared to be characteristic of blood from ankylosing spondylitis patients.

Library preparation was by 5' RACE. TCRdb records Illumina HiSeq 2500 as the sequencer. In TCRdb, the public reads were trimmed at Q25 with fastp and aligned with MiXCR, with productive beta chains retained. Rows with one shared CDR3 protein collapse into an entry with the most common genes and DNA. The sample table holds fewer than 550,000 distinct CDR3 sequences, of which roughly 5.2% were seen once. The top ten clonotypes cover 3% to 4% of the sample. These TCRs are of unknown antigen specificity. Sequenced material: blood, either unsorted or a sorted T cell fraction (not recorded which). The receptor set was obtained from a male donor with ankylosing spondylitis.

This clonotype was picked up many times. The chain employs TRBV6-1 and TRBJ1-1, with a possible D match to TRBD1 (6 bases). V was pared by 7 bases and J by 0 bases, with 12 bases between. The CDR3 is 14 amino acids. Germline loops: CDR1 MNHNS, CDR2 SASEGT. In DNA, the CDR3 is TGTGCCAGCACCAGGACAGATTTGAACACTGAAGCTTTCTTT. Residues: CASTRTDLNTEAFF.

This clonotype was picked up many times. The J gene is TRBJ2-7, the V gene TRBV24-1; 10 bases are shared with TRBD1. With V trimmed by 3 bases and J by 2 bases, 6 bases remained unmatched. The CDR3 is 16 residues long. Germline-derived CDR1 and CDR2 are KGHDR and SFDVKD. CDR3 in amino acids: CATSDPAGQGTYEQYF. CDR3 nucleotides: TGTGCCACCAGTGATCCCGCGGGACAGGGGACCTACGAGCAGTACTTC.

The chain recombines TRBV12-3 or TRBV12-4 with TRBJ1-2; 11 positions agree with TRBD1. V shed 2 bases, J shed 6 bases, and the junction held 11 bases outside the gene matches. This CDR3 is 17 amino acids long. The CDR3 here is CASSLRTGGARGNGYTF. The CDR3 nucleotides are TGTGCCAGCAGTTTAAGGACAGGGGGCGCCCGGGGAAATGGCTACACCTTC.

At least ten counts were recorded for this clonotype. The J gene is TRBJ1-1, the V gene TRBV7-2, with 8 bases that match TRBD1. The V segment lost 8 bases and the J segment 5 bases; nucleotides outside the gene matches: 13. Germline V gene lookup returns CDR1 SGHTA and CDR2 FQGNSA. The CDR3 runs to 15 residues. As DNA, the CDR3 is TGTGCCAGCGGCCAGGGGGCGGGCGAATGGACTGAAGCTTTCTTT. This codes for CASGQGAGEWTEAFF.

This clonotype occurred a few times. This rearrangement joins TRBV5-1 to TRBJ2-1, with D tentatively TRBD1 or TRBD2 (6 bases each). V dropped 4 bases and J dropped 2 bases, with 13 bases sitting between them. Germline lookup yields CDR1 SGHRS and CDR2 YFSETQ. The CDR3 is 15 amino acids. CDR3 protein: CASSPRGLAYNEQFF. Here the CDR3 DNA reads TGCGCCAGCAGCCCACGGGGGCTCGCCTACAATGAGCAGTTCTTC. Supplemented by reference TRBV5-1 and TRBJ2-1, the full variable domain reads KAGVTQTPRYLIKTRGQQVTLSCSPISGHRSVSWYQQTPGQGLQFLFEYFSETQRNKGNFPGRFSGRQFSNSRSEMNVSTLELGDSALYLCASSPRGLAYNEQFFGPGTRLTVL.

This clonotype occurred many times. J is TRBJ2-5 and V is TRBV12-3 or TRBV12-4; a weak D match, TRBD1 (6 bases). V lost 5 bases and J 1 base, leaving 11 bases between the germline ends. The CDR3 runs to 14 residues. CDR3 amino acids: CASSLGQTQETQYF. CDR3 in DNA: TGTGCCAGCAGTCTCGGACAGACCCAAGAGACCCAGTACTTC.

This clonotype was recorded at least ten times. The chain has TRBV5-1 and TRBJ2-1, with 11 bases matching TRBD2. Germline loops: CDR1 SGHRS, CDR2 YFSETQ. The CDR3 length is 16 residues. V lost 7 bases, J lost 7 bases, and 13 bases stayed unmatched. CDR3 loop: CASGDVTGLAVNEQFF. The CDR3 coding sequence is TGCGCCAGCGGTGACGTAACGGGACTAGCGGTGAATGAGCAGTTCTTC.

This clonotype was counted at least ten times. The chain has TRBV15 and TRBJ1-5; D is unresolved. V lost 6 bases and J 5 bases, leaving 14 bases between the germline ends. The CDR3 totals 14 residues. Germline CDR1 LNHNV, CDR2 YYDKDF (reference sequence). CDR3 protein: CATSFPGGYQPQHF. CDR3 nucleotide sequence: TGTGCCACCAGTTTCCCAGGAGGATATCAGCCCCAGCATTTT.

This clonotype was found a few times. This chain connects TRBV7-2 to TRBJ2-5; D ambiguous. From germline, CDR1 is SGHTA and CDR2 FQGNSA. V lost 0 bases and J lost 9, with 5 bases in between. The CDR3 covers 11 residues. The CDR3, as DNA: TGTGCCAGCAGCTTAGCGGTGGCCCAGTACTTC. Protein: CASSLAVAQYF.

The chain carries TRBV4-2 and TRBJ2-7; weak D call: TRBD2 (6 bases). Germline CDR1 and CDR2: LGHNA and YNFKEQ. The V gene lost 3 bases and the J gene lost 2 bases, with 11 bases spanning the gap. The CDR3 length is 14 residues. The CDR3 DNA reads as TGTGCCAGCAGCCAGCCGGGACTCGCCTACGAGCAGTACTTC. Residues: CASSQPGLAYEQYF.

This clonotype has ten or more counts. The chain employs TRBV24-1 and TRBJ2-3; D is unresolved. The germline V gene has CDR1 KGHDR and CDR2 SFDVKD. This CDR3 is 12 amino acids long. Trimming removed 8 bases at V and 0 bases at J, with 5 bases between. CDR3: CATTGSTDTQYF. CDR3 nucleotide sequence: TGTGCCACCACCGGGAGCACAGATACGCAGTATTTT.

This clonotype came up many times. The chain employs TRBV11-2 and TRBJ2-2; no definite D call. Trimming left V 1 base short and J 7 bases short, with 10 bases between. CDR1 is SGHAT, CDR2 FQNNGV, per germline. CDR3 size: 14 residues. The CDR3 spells CASSLGDLVGELFF. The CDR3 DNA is TGTGCCAGCAGCTTAGGAGACCTCGTCGGGGAGCTGTTTTTT.

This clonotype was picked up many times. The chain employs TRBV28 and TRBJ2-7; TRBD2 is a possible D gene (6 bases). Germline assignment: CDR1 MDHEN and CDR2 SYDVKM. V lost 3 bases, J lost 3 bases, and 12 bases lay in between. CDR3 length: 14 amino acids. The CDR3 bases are TGTGCCAGCAGTTTCGGAGGAGGGGACTACGAGCAGTACTTC. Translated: CASSFGGGDYEQYF.

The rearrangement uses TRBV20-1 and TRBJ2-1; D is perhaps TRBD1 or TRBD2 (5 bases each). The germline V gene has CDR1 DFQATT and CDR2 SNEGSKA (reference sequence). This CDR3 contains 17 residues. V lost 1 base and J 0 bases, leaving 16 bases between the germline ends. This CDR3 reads CSARASGTRSSYNEQFF. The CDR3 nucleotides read TGCAGTGCTAGAGCCTCCGGGACCCGGAGCTCCTACAATGAGCAGTTCTTC.

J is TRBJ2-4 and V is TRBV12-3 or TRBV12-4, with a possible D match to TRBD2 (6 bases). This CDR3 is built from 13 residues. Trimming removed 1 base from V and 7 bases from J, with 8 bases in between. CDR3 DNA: TGTGCCAGCAGTTTAGTAGGGAGGAACATTCAGTACTTC. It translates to CASSLVGRNIQYF.

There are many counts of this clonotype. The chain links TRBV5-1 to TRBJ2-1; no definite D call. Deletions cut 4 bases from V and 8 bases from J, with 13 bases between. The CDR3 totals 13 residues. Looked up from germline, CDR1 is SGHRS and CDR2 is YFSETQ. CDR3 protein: CASSPLSAYEQFF. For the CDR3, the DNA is TGCGCCAGCAGCCCCCTTTCAGCCTATGAGCAGTTCTTC.

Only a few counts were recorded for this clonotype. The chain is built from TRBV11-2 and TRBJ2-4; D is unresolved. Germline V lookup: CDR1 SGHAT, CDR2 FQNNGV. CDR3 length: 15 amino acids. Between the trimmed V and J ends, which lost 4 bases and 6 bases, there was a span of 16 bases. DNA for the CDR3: TGTGCCAGCAGCTCGGGCTCGTTTTCGGGAAACATTCAGTACTTC. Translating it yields CASSSGSFSGNIQYF.

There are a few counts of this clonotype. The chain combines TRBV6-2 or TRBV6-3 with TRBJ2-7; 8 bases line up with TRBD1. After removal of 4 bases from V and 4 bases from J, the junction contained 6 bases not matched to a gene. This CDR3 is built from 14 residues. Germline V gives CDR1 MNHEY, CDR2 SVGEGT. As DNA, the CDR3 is TGTGCCAGCAGTTCCCGACAGGGGAGGTACGAGCAGTACTTC. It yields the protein CASSSRQGRYEQYF.

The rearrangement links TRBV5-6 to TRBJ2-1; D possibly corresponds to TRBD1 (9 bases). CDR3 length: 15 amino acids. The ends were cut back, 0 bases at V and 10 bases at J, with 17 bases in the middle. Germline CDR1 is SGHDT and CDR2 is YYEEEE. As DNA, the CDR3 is TGTGCCAGCAGCTTGGGAACAGGGGGCGGGGGGGAGCAGTTCTTC. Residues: CASSLGTGGGGEQFF.

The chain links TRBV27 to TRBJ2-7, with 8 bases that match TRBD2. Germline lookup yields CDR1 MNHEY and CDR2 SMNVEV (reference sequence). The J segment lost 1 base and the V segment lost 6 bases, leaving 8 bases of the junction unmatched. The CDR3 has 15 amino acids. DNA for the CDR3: TGTGCCAGCAGGGGCTCGGCGGGAGGTTCCTACGAGCAGTACTTC. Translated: CASRGSAGGSYEQYF.